The following is a T cell receptor beta chain sequence with its context. As processed by the authors: Estimates of nucleated cell counts were drawn from the amplification of reference gene primers. The protocol was immunoSEQ multiplex PCR, while the TCRdb copy is restricted to in-frame clones and leaves out a portion. V, J and clone size are taken as reported in that table, and D and trimming were inferred from the DNA itself. The sample includes tens of thousands of clones, over 65% of them seen just once. Germline CDR1 is MDHEN and CDR2 is SYDVKM. Unmatched junction bases numbered 7, after V lost 5 bases and J lost 3 bases. The CDR3 loop spans 15 amino acids. The data belong to a study of blood T cell repertoires in COVID-19. Study summary: Sample material is recorded as cDNA or gDNA derived from T cells, B-cell-depleted T cells, or PBMCs.

The sequence was collected from a man between 65 and 85 years old with acute or convalescent COVID-19. Source material: peripheral blood. The rearrangement links TRBV28 to TRBJ1-2; 9 nucleotides align to TRBD1. CDR3 nucleotide sequence: TGTGCCAGCAGTCCTGGTGGGACAGGGCACTATGGCTACACCTTC. It codes for CASSPGGTGHYGYTF.